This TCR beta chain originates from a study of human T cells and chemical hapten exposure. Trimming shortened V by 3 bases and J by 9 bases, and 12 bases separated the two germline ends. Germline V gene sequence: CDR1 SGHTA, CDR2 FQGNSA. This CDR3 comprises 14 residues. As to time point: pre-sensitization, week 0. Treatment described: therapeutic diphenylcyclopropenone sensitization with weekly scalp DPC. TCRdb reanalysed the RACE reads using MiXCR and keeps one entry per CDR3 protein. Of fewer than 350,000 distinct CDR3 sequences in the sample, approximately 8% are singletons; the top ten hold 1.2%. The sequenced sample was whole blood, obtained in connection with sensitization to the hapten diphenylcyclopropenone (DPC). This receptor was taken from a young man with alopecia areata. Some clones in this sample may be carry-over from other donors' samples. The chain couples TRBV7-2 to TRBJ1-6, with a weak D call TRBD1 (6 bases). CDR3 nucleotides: TGTGCCAGCAGCTTTTTAGGGGGGGGTTCACCCCTCCACTTT. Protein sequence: CASSFLGGGSPLHF.